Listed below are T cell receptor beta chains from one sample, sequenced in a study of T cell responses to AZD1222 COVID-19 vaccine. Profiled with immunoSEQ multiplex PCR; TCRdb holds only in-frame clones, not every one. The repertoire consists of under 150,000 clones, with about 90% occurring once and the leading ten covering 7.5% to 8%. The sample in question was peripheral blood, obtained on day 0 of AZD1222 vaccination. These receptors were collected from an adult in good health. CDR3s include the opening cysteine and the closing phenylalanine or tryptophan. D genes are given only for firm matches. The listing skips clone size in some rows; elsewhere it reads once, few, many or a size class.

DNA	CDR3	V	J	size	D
TGTGCCAGCAGTGAAGCGAGTAGCAAAAACATTCAGTACTTC	CASSEASSKNIQYF	TRBV2	TRBJ2-4	once	.
TGTGCCAGCAGTTTACGGCAGGGGTCTAGATCACCCCTCCACTTT	CASSLRQGSRSPLHF	TRBV28	TRBJ1-6	few	.
TGTGCCGACCCTTCAGGGTGGGGGTCTGGCACCGGGGAGCTGTTTTTT	CADPSGWGSGTGELFF	TRBV7-6	TRBJ2-2	.	.
TGTGCCAGTAGTCCAACAGGCGGTTATTATGGCTACACCTTC	CASSPTGGYYGYTF	TRBV19	TRBJ1-2	.	.
TGTGCCAGCTCACAGGACAGCAACCTTGGGACAATCCTCCACTTT	CASSQDSNLGTILHF	TRBV18	TRBJ1-6	.	.
TGTGCCAGCAGCCATGTTACCGGGACAGGGGATGAAAAACTGTTTTTT	CASSHVTGTGDEKLFF	TRBV4-2	TRBJ1-4	.	TRBD1
TGCAGCGTTGGGGGTCAGGGGGCGCTTGGCTACACCTTC	CSVGGQGALGYTF	TRBV29-1	TRBJ1-2	once	TRBD1
TGTGCCACCAGTGATCCCCCGGGACAGGACACAGATACGCAGTATTTT	CATSDPPGQDTDTQYF	TRBV24-1	TRBJ2-3	.	TRBD1
TGTGCCAGCAGCCAACTAGGGGGCGCGGATAATTCACCCCTCCACTTT	CASSQLGGADNSPLHF	TRBV3-1/TRBV3-2	TRBJ1-6	.	TRBD1
TGTGCCAGCAGCTCCCCGGGACAGACCTTTTCACCCCTCCACTTT	CASSSPGQTFSPLHF	TRBV6-5	TRBJ1-6	.	TRBD1
TGTGCTAGTGGGCAGGGGGGCAATCAGCCCCAGCATTTT	CASGQGGNQPQHF	TRBV12-5	TRBJ1-5	.	TRBD1
TGTGCCAGTAGTATTATGGGGGGCGGACATCAGCCCCAGCATTTT	CASSIMGGGHQPQHF	TRBV19	TRBJ1-5	once	.
TGTGCCAGCAGCTCGGATAGCGGGAGGTTCCGCTATTATTTT	CASSSDSGRFRYYF	TRBV7-8	TRBJ2-3	.	TRBD2
TGTGCCAGCAGGGAGTTGAACACTGAAGCTTTCTTT	CASRELNTEAFF	TRBV7-2	TRBJ1-1	.	.
TGTGCCAGCAGTGAGGACGGGAAGTGGGGCTACACCTTC	CASSEDGKWGYTF	TRBV25-1	TRBJ1-2	.	.